Here is one TCR beta chain with its context. Its target is unknown. The sample belongs to a study of vaccination and CD4 T cells after COVID-19. On the study more broadly: Researchers treated cells with overlapping spike peptides taken from SARS-CoV-2, HCoV-NL63, HCoV-OC43 and HCoV-229E.

Scientists ran DNA taken from cultured CD4+ T cells through the Oncomine TCR Beta short-read assay for sequencing. Genomic DNA was isolated from CD4+ T cells that had been cultured. TCRdb ran MiXCR on the PCR reads and lists one entry per CDR3 protein. The profile covers roughly 11,000 distinct CDR3 sequences, with 40% appearing a single time and roughly a fifth taken by the ten largest. As to treatment: approximately 10-day PBMC culture with coronavirus spike peptide pools or control peptides (ViraFEST assay). Ahead of the COVID-19 pandemic (2011-2018), the CD4+ T cells of the unexposed donor were collected. Following expansion of antigen-specific T cells with peptide pools, ViraFEST then sequenced TCRs. Study outcomes and limitations: Convalescent patients' vaccine-specific clones were spike mono-reactive in 304 of 307 cases.

V gave up 4 bases and J gave up 2 bases, with 14 bases separating them. In germline, CDR1 is LNHDA, CDR2 SQIVND (reference sequence). This CDR3 comprises 15 residues. The sequence came from a human donor in good health. Material: CD4+ T cells from blood, cultured in vitro. V usage is TRBV19 and J usage is TRBJ1-2, with a tentative D call TRBD1 (5 bases). The CDR3 loop is CASSTGDGSNYGYTF. CDR3 nucleotide sequence: TGTGCCAGTAGTACTGGGGACGGATCGAACTATGGCTACACCTTC.